What follows are 28 T cell receptor beta chains derived from one specimen sequenced in a study of blood T cell repertoires in COVID-19. This table comes from immunoSEQ multiplex PCR, and its TCRdb copy is limited to in-frame clones, with some not included. The sample records approximately 150,000 clones, approximately 88% being singletons. Specimen: peripheral blood. These receptors all stem from a man in his 60s with active or convalescent COVID-19.

The chain combines TRBV27 with TRBJ2-7; TRBD2 matches at 8 bases. Germline loops: CDR1 MNHEY, CDR2 SMNVEV (reference sequence). With 4 bases clipped from V and 5 bases from J, the junction kept 7 bases outside the gene matches. The CDR3 is 14 amino acids. The CDR3 protein is CASSSSGSGDEQYF. The CDR3 DNA sequence: TGTGCCAGCAGTTCGAGCGGGAGTGGTGACGAGCAGTACTTC.

This chain joins TRBV28 and TRBJ1-4; D is undetermined. The CDR3 has 17 amino acids. V was pared by 5 bases and J by 11 bases, with 27 bases between. CDR1 is MDHEN and CDR2 is SYDVKM in the germline V gene. The CDR3 here is CASSQLLTGVKVRKLFF. In DNA form, the CDR3 reads TGTGCCAGCAGTCAGCTTTTAACGGGAGTAAAAGTGAGGAAACTGTTTTTT.

The chain employs TRBV5-1 and TRBJ2-7, with 7 positions matching TRBD2. The germline V gene encodes CDR1 SGHRS and CDR2 YFSETQ. The CDR3 covers 15 residues. The V gene end was trimmed by 3 bases and the J gene end by 1 base; junction bases not matched to a gene: 7. DNA for the CDR3: TGCGCCAGCAGCTCCGGGGCTAGCGGATCCTACGAGCAGTACTTC. As protein: CASSSGASGSYEQYF. The full variable domain, its missing parts supplied by reference TRBV5-1 and TRBJ2-7, is KAGVTQTPRYLIKTRGQQVTLSCSPISGHRSVSWYQQTPGQGLQFLFEYFSETQRNKGNFPGRFSGRQFSNSRSEMNVSTLELGDSALYLCASSSGASGSYEQYFGPGTRLTVT.

The CDR3 is CAINKQGAYTEAFF. As DNA, the CDR3 is TGTGCCATCAACAAACAGGGGGCTTATACTGAAGCTTTCTTT. The chain joins TRBV28 to TRBJ1-1; 9 nucleotides align to TRBD1. Germline V CDR1 and CDR2: MDHEN, SYDVKM. The V segment lost 10 bases and the J segment 5 bases; nucleotides outside the gene matches: 11. The CDR3 is made up of 14 amino acids.

The chain recombines TRBV27 with TRBJ2-1, with TRBD2 matching over 10 bases. The CDR3 has 20 residues. V gave up 2 bases and J gave up 2 bases; unmatched junction bases: 15. Germline CDR1 and CDR2: MNHEY and SMNVEV (reference sequence). Here the CDR3 reads CASSLIRGSSGSSTYNEQFF. CDR3 nucleotide sequence: TGTGCCAGCAGTTTAATTCGTGGGTCTAGCGGGAGTTCGACCTACAATGAGCAGTTCTTC.

The CDR3 nucleotides are TGCGCCAGCAGCCATTCTCCGGGACAGGGGAACACCGGGGAGCTGTTTTTT. Translation: CASSHSPGQGNTGELFF. This chain connects TRBV4-3 to TRBJ2-2, with TRBD1 identical over 9 bases. J was trimmed by 1 base and V by 3 bases; bases with no gene match: 6. The CDR3 sequence is 17 residues long. Germline CDR1 is LGHNA and CDR2 is YSLEER.

Worth noting for this clone: The conserved phenylalanine or tryptophan is not found at the CDR3 terminus, so this likely reflects a read error. The chain couples TRBV28 to TRBJ1-1, with D perhaps matching TRBD1 (5 bases). Trimming removed 4 bases from V and 4 bases from J, with 7 bases in between. The CDR3 sequence is 12 residues long. The germline V gene encodes CDR1 MDHEN and CDR2 SYDVKM. The CDR3 reads CASSSRVTEAFL. CDR3 DNA: TGTGCCAGCAGTTCCAGGGTCACTGAAGCTTTCCTT.

The chain uses TRBV27 and TRBJ2-1; maybe TRBD1 (5 bases). CDR1 is MNHEY and CDR2 is SMNVEV in the germline V gene (reference sequence). CDR3 size: 13 residues. The ends were cut back, 2 bases at V and 8 bases at J, with 10 bases in the middle. The CDR3: CASSLGRVDEQFF. Here the CDR3 DNA reads TGTGCCAGCAGTTTAGGCAGGGTTGATGAGCAGTTCTTC.

The rearrangement links TRBV4-3 to TRBJ2-3; 14 bases are a match to TRBD2. This CDR3 spans 15 amino acids. Germline trimming cut 5 bases from V and 5 bases from J; bases unmatched to any gene: 3. Germline values: CDR1 LGHNA, CDR2 YSLEER. CDR3 residues: CASSAGTSGRDTQYF. CDR3 nucleotides: TGCGCCAGCAGCGCCGGGACTAGCGGGAGAGATACGCAGTATTTT.

The V call is TRBV14, the J call TRBJ2-1, with 10 bases matching TRBD2. CDR1 SGHDN and CDR2 FVKESK come from the germline V gene. V gave up 1 base and J gave up 2 bases; unmatched junction bases: 11. The CDR3 is 19 amino acids. CDR3 sequence (DNA): TGTGCCAGCAGCCAAGTCCCCTTAGCGGGAGGTATTACCTACAATGAGCAGTTCTTC. It codes for CASSQVPLAGGITYNEQFF.

J is TRBJ1-1 and V is TRBV7-9; tentative D call: TRBD1 (5 bases). Deletions cut 3 bases from V and 11 bases from J, with 10 bases between. The CDR3 has 11 residues. Germline CDR1 and CDR2: SEHNR and FQNEAQ (reference sequence). DNA of the CDR3: TGTGCCAGCAGCTTGCGGAAGGGGGCTTTCTTT. This translates into CASSLRKGAFF.

The chain links TRBV5-5 to TRBJ1-3, with D maybe TRBD1 (5 bases). Germline CDR1 reads SGHKS; CDR2 reads YYEKEE (reference sequence). V was pared by 6 bases and J by 7 bases, with 23 bases between. The CDR3 sequence is 16 residues long. This CDR3 reads CASTSTRTQKGNTIYF. The CDR3 bases are TGTGCCAGCACCTCGACCCGGACCCAAAAGGGGAACACCATATATTTT. Variable domain in full (rest from reference TRBV5-5 and TRBJ1-3): DAGVTQSPTHLIKTRGQQVTLRCSPISGHKSVSWYQQVLGQGPQFIFQYYEKEERGRGNFPDRFSARQFPNYSSELNVNALLLGDSALYLCASTSTRTQKGNTIYFGEGSWLTVV.

The V and J genes are TRBV10-2 and TRBJ1-2; 7 bases line up with TRBD1. V was pared by 4 bases and J by 5 bases, with 4 bases of the junction left unmatched. Germline V CDR1 and CDR2: WSHSY, SAAADI. This CDR3 comprises 13 residues. CDR3 sequence (DNA): TGCGCCAGCAGTGCCGAACAGGGGTATGGCTACACCTTC. Its protein is CASSAEQGYGYTF.

This sequence joins TRBV5-1 and TRBJ2-3; TRBD2 agrees at 9 bases. The V and J ends lost 4 bases and 2 bases, in that order; junction bases with no gene match: 5. The germline V gene encodes CDR1 SGHRS and CDR2 YFSETQ. The CDR3 contains 15 residues. The CDR3 loop is CASSPLAGTTDTQYF. The CDR3, as DNA: TGCGCCAGCAGCCCTCTAGCGGGGACCACAGATACGCAGTATTTT.

This chain links TRBV5-4 with TRBJ2-1; D perhaps matches TRBD2 (5 bases). The CDR3 spans 14 residues. Between the trimmed V and J ends, which lost 4 bases and 5 bases, there was a span of 13 bases. CDR1 and CDR2 (germline): SGHNT, YYREEE (reference sequence). CDR3 sequence reads: CASSQVGRNNEQFF. The CDR3 nucleotides are TGTGCCAGCAGCCAAGTGGGGAGAAACAATGAGCAGTTCTTC.

The chain uses TRBV30 and TRBJ1-2; D is unclear. Germline lookup yields CDR1 GTSNPN and CDR2 SVGIG (reference sequence). V was trimmed by 5 bases and J by 1 base, leaving 11 bases between them. The CDR3 is made up of 13 amino acids. CDR3 sequence: CAWQRQYNYGYTF. CDR3 DNA sequence: TGTGCCTGGCAGCGCCAGTATAACTATGGCTACACCTTC.

The chain combines TRBV27 with TRBJ2-7; 9 bases fit TRBD2. The CDR3 covers 15 residues. Germline V gene sequence: CDR1 MNHEY, CDR2 SMNVEV (reference sequence). Trimming cost V 6 bases and J 0 bases; bases outside gene matches: 6. The CDR3, as DNA: TGTGCCAGCAGCCCCGGAGCGGGAGGCTCCTACGAGCAGTACTTC. Protein: CASSPGAGGSYEQYF.

The gene calls are TRBV18 and TRBJ2-1, with TRBD2 matching 9 bases. With V trimmed by 5 bases and J by 4 bases, 6 bases remained unmatched. CDR1 is KGHSH, CDR2 LQKENI, per germline. The CDR3 sequence is 15 residues long. The CDR3, as DNA: TGTGCCAGCTCATCCCTAGCGGGGCAATACAATGAGCAGTTCTTC. Protein: CASSSLAGQYNEQFF.

There are a few counts of this clone. The DNA of the CDR3 is TGTGCCAGCAGCTCAGGGCACGATGGCTACACCTTC. As protein: CASSSGHDGYTF. This rearrangement joins TRBV11-2 to TRBJ1-2; weak D call: TRBD1 (5 bases). Germline CDR1 reads SGHAT; CDR2 reads FQNNGV. The ends were cut back, 4 bases at V and 6 bases at J, with 9 bases in the middle. The CDR3 is 12 amino acids.

The rearrangement links TRBV10-1 to TRBJ2-3; 7 bases map to TRBD2. This CDR3 region has 14 residues. Trimming took 8 bases from V and 4 from J; bases not matched to a gene: 9. The germline CDR1 and CDR2 sequences are WNHNN and SYGVQD (reference sequence). CDR3 in amino acids: CASHAAGAADTQYF. The CDR3 coding sequence is TGCGCCAGCCACGCGGCGGGAGCTGCAGATACGCAGTATTTT.

The V gene is TRBV7-3, the J gene TRBJ1-6; no definite D call. V lost 1 base and J lost 8, with 9 bases in between. The germline gives CDR1 SGHTA, CDR2 FQGTGA. This CDR3 comprises 14 residues. The CDR3 region has the DNA TGTGCCAGCAGCTTAAACCCGGGGTATTCACCCCTCCACTTT. This translates into CASSLNPGYSPLHF.

This clone appeared a single time. The J gene is TRBJ2-1, the V gene TRBV14; TRBD1 aligns across 7 bases. Germline V CDR1 and CDR2: SGHDN, FVKESK. Trimming took 4 bases from V and 6 from J; bases not matched to a gene: 15. The CDR3 has 17 amino acids. For the CDR3, the DNA is TGTGCCAGCAGCCGGCTCGGGAATCGGGACAGCTCCAATGAGCAGTTCTTC. It translates to CASSRLGNRDSSNEQFF.

The chain carries TRBV5-6 and TRBJ1-1, with 7 nucleotides matching TRBD1. This CDR3 comprises 16 residues. V shed 4 bases and J 0 bases; nucleotides not matched to a gene: 9. Looked up from germline, CDR1 is SGHDT and CDR2 is YYEEEE. The CDR3 here is CASSQTGKGMNTEAFF. The CDR3 region has the DNA TGTGCCAGCAGCCAGACAGGGAAGGGGATGAACACTGAAGCTTTCTTT.

CDR3 sequence: CATSGRTATSNQPQHF. The CDR3 DNA is TGTGCCACCAGCGGACGGACAGCCACTAGCAATCAGCCCCAGCATTTT. This rearrangement joins TRBV15 to TRBJ1-5; tentatively, D is TRBD1 (6 bases). CDR1 and CDR2 (germline): LNHNV, YYDKDF (reference sequence). Trimming left V 5 bases short and J 0 bases short, with 14 bases between. CDR3 length: 16 amino acids.

A few counts support this clone. The gene calls are TRBV27 and TRBJ1-2; a weak D match, TRBD1 (5 bases). The CDR3 runs 12 residues. The germline CDR1 and CDR2 sequences are MNHEY and SMNVEV (reference sequence). V was cut by 6 bases and J by 8 bases, with 13 bases left in between. The CDR3 loop is CASRENQGGYTF. CDR3 sequence (DNA): TGTGCCAGCAGGGAGAATCAGGGCGGCTACACCTTC.

V and J are TRBV6-6 and TRBJ1-1, with 9 bases lining up with TRBD1. CDR3 length equals 15 residues. CDR1 and CDR2 from the germline V gene are MNHNY and SVGAGI (reference sequence). The trim removed 5 bases at V and 1 base at J, leaving 5 bases unmatched. The CDR3 region has the DNA TGTGCCAGCAGTCCACAGGGGGCCGGGAACACTGAAGCTTTCTTT. Translating it yields CASSPQGAGNTEAFF.

The chain is built from TRBV7-9 and TRBJ1-5; possible D gene TRBD1, 5 bases. The germline CDR1 and CDR2 sequences are SEHNR and FQNEAQ (reference sequence). CDR3 length equals 14 residues. Trimming stripped 2 bases from V and 4 bases from J, with 9 bases between. CDR3 coding DNA: TGTGCCAGCAGCTTACAGGGTCGAAATCAGCCCCAGCATTTT. Amino acids: CASSLQGRNQPQHF. The full variable domain, rest sourced from reference TRBV7-9 and TRBJ1-5, is DTGVSQNPRHKITKRGQNVTFRCDPISEHNRLYWYRQTLGQGPEFLTYFQNEAQLEKSRLLSDRFSAERPKGSFSTLEIQRTEQGDSAMYLCASSLQGRNQPQHFGDGTRLSIL.

The count of this clone is one. The chain joins TRBV6-1 to TRBJ2-7, with 10 bases aligning to TRBD2. Trimming took 1 base from V and 9 from J; bases not matched to a gene: 9. The CDR3 runs to 15 residues. From germline, CDR1 is MNHNS and CDR2 SASEGT. The CDR3 is CASSEVASGSSGQYF. The CDR3 region has the DNA TGTGCCAGCAGTGAAGTAGCTAGCGGGAGCTCCGGGCAGTACTTC.